The 3 T cell receptor beta chains given below trace back to one sample, sequenced in a study of early T cells in non-severe SARS-CoV-2 infection. TCRdb re-called the 5' RACE reads with MiXCR, one entry per CDR3 protein. Among 56,000 or so distinct CDR3 sequences listed, more than 9% were seen once. Sequenced: whole blood. These TCRs come from an adult who was a healthcare worker with PCR-confirmed SARS-CoV-2 infection or an uninfected control (not recorded which).

This chain uses TRBV29-1 with TRBJ2-4; D may correspond to TRBD1 or TRBD2 (5 bases each). The CDR3 is 15 residues long. Germline V gives CDR1 SQVTM, CDR2 ANQGSEA. Trimming pared 4 bases from V and 0 bases from J, leaving 13 bases between. The DNA for the CDR3 is TGCAGCGTTGGAGGGGCAGATATAGCCAAAAACATTCAGTACTTC. Its translation: CSVGGADIAKNIQYF. Looking up the rest from reference TRBV29-1 and TRBJ2-4 gives the full variable domain: SAVISQKPSRDICQRGTSLTIQCQVDSQVTMMFWYRQQPGQSLTLIATANQGSEATYESGFVIDKFPISRPNLTFSTLTVSNMSPEDSSIYLCSVGGADIAKNIQYFGAGTRLSVL.

This clonotype was detected ten times or more. The chain couples TRBV7-3 to TRBJ2-3; D is undetermined. Germline loops: CDR1 SGHTA, CDR2 FQGTGA. The length of the CDR3 is 14 residues. Trimming shortened V by 6 bases and J by 0 bases, and 10 bases separated the two germline ends. The CDR3 loop is CASSPRASTDTQYF. The CDR3 DNA is TGTGCCAGCAGTCCACGGGCAAGCACAGATACGCAGTATTTT.

Details on this clonotype: This may come from a read error, since a much larger clone is one base off. This rearrangement joins TRBV18 to TRBJ1-2; no definite D call. The CDR3 consists of 15 residues. CDR1 KGHSH and CDR2 LQKENI come from the germline V gene. CDR3 coding DNA: TGTGCCAGCTCACCCTCCGGGGTAGATCGCTATGGCCACACCTTC. It yields the protein CASSPSGVDRYGHTF.